The rows below give T cell receptor beta chains drawn from one sample of a study of T cell responses to AZD1222 COVID-19 vaccine. Libraries were prepared by immunoSEQ multiplex PCR; TCRdb keeps only in-frame clonotypes and omits some of them. The sample carries approximately 96,000 clones, just over 90% recorded once. Sequenced here: peripheral blood, sampled 28 days after the second AZD1222 dose. The receptors shown here come from an adult who received the AZD1222 COVID-19 vaccine. Both conserved end residues are part of each CDR3. A D gene is named only where the DNA matches it firmly. Clone sizes are given selectively: once, few, many, or a class where the clone is expanded.

D,J,V,size,CDR3,DNA
NA,TRBJ2-3,TRBV19,NA,CASSMEAGISTDTQYF,TGTGCCAGTAGTATGGAAGCAGGGATAAGCACAGATACGCAGTATTTT
NA,TRBJ2-2,TRBV28,NA,CASRGNAGELFF,TGTGCCAGCAGGGGGAATGCCGGGGAGCTGTTTTTT
NA,TRBJ1-5,TRBV28,NA,CASSFVGTGSNQPQHF,TGTGCCAGCAGTTTTGTAGGGACCGGTAGCAATCAGCCCCAGCATTTT
TRBD1,TRBJ1-6,TRBV2,NA,CASNRDRHNSPLHF,TGTGCCAGCAACCGGGACAGACATAATTCACCCCTCCACTTT
NA,TRBJ1-6,TRBV6-5,NA,CASSYGGTRTSPLHF,TGTGCCAGCAGTTACGGCGGGACTAGGACCTCACCCCTCCACTTT
NA,TRBJ2-4,TRBV5-5,NA,CASSLVPLTIAKNIQYF,TGTGCCAGCAGCTTGGTACCGCTGACCATAGCCAAAAACATTCAGTACTTC
NA,TRBJ2-1,TRBV6-4,NA,CASSDSGGDEQFF,TGTGCCAGCAGTGACTCAGGGGGTGATGAGCAGTTCTTC
TRBD2,TRBJ2-1,TRBV6-2/TRBV6-3,NA,CASSYPGVAGGRGSYNEQFF,TGTGCCAGCAGTTACCCCGGGGTAGCGGGAGGGAGAGGCTCCTACAATGAGCAGTTCTTC
NA,TRBJ1-1,TRBV5-1,NA,CASSLVGAGSLNTEAFF,TGCGCCAGCAGCTTGGTGGGCGCAGGGTCCCTGAACACTGAAGCTTTCTTT
NA,TRBJ1-1,TRBV20-1,NA,CSAREAFF,TGCAGTGCTAGGGAAGCTTTCTTT
TRBD2,TRBJ2-7,TRBV6-2/TRBV6-3,NA,CASSYSSGSSYEQYF,TGTGCCAGCAGTTACTCGAGCGGGAGCTCCTACGAGCAGTACTTC
NA,TRBJ1-5,TRBV7-2,NA,CASSLWSNQPQHF,TGTGCCAGCAGCTTATGGAGCAATCAGCCCCAGCATTTT
NA,TRBJ1-2,TRBV18,NA,CASSPPSGINYGYTF,TGTGCCAGCTCACCACCGTCGGGGATCAACTATGGCTACACCTTC
NA,TRBJ2-1,TRBV6-4,NA,CASSVMPGWGNEQFF,TGTGCCAGCAGTGTGATGCCAGGGTGGGGGAATGAGCAGTTCTTC
TRBD1,TRBJ1-1,TRBV5-4,once,CASSLQGPNTEAFF,TGTGCCAGCAGCTTACAGGGGCCGAACACTGAAGCTTTCTTT
TRBD1,TRBJ1-2,TRBV10-3,NA,CAIMGQGLYGYTF,TGTGCCATCATGGGACAGGGCCTCTATGGCTACACCTTC
NA,TRBJ1-2,TRBV6-5,NA,CASSHRGTANYGYTF,TGTGCCAGCAGCCACCGGGGCACAGCTAACTATGGCTACACCTTC
TRBD1,TRBJ1-1,TRBV29-1,NA,CSGLDRAVEAFF,TGCAGCGGGCTGGACAGGGCGGTTGAAGCTTTCTTT
NA,TRBJ1-1,TRBV12-2,NA,CASRLFQGDTEAFF,TGTGCAAGTCGCTTATTCCAGGGGGACACTGAAGCTTTCTTT
NA,TRBJ1-4,TRBV5-5,NA,CASSLWGGEKLFF,TGTGCCAGCAGCTTGTGGGGGGGTGAAAAACTGTTTTTT
NA,TRBJ2-6,TRBV5-4,NA,CASSRGGSGANVLTF,TGTGCCAGCAGCCGAGGGGGCTCTGGGGCCAACGTCCTGACTTTC
TRBD2,TRBJ2-1,TRBV4-2,NA,CASSRSQRENNEQFF,TGTGCCAGCAGCCGCAGCCAGCGGGAAAACAATGAGCAGTTCTTC
NA,TRBJ2-5,TRBV3-1/TRBV3-2,NA,CASSQARVLETQYF,TGTGCCAGCAGTCAAGCTAGGGTGCTAGAGACCCAGTACTTC
TRBD1,TRBJ2-7,TRBV6-5,NA,CASSKGAGSYEQYF,TGTGCCAGCAGTAAGGGGGCAGGGTCCTACGAGCAGTACTTC
TRBD1,TRBJ2-7,TRBV27,NA,CASKRTGPYEQYF,TGTGCCAGCAAAAGGACAGGGCCCTACGAGCAGTACTTC
NA,TRBJ1-2,TRBV2,NA,CASSDNSVSYGYTF,TGTGCCAGCAGTGACAACTCCGTTTCTTATGGCTACACCTTC
NA,TRBJ2-2,TRBV6-4,NA,CASSEGVNTGELFF,TGTGCCAGCAGTGAAGGGGTGAACACCGGGGAGCTGTTTTTT
NA,TRBJ2-6,TRBV5-1,few,CASSELPSGANVLTF,TGCGCCAGCAGCGAGCTCCCCTCTGGGGCCAACGTCCTGACTTTC
TRBD2,TRBJ2-6,TRBV30,once,CAWSALRISGTSGANVLTF,TGTGCCTGGAGTGCCCTGCGGATTAGCGGGACCTCTGGGGCCAACGTCCTGACTTTC
TRBD1,TRBJ2-7,TRBV7-2,NA,CASSSRTGDSTYEQYF,TGTGCCAGCAGCTCCAGAACCGGGGACAGTACCTACGAGCAGTACTTC
NA,TRBJ1-2,TRBV2,NA,CASSEGASIYGYTF,TGTGCCAGCAGTGAAGGGGCCAGCATCTATGGCTACACCTTC
NA,TRBJ1-5,TRBV13,NA,CASSFGLYQPQHF,TGTGCCAGCAGCTTTGGGTTGTATCAGCCCCAGCATTTT
TRBD1,TRBJ2-3,TRBV13,NA,CASSTDRTTLTDTQYF,TGTGCCAGCAGCACGGACAGGACGACTTTGACAGATACGCAGTATTTT
NA,TRBJ1-1,TRBV11-3,few,CASSLDGRVNTEAFF,TGTGCCAGCAGCTTAGACGGCAGGGTGAACACTGAAGCTTTCTTT
TRBD2,TRBJ2-7,TRBV2,NA,CASSASGGAYEQYF,TGTGCCAGCAGTGCTAGCGGGGGGGCCTACGAGCAGTACTTC
TRBD1,TRBJ1-5,TRBV7-2,NA,CASSLLTGSGQPQHF,TGTGCCAGCAGCTTATTGACAGGGTCCGGGCAGCCCCAGCATTTT
TRBD1,TRBJ2-2,TRBV4-2,NA,CASSQDPAGGYTGELFF,TGTGCCAGCAGCCAAGATCCGGCAGGGGGCTATACCGGGGAGCTGTTTTTT
NA,TRBJ2-7,TRBV18,NA,CASSPPSGVAYEQYF,TGTGCCAGCTCACCACCTTCTGGGGTAGCCTACGAGCAGTACTTC
NA,TRBJ2-4,TRBV18,NA,CASSPPGGLAKNIQYF,TGTGCCAGCTCACCACCGGGGGGGCTAGCCAAAAACATTCAGTACTTC
TRBD2,TRBJ2-1,TRBV5-1,once,CASSAEGLAGNNEQFF,TGCGCCAGCAGCGCCGAGGGACTAGCGGGAAACAATGAGCAGTTCTTC
TRBD1,TRBJ1-6,TRBV4-1,NA,CASSEGVDRGRSPLHF,TGCGCCAGCAGCGAGGGGGTTGACAGGGGAAGGTCACCCCTCCACTTT
NA,TRBJ2-7,TRBV5-6,NA,CASSLSVEQYF,TGTGCCAGCAGCTTGTCGGTCGAGCAGTACTTC
NA,TRBJ2-3,TRBV19,few,CASSTSPRTDTQYF,TGTGCCAGTAGTACCTCCCCCCGCACAGATACGCAGTATTTT
NA,TRBJ2-3,TRBV5-1,once,CASSFTPSDTQYF,TGCGCCAGCAGTTTTACACCGTCAGATACGCAGTATTTT
NA,TRBJ1-2,TRBV3-1/TRBV3-2,NA,CASSQVFYGYTF,TGTGCCAGCAGCCAGGTTTTCTATGGCTACACCTTC
NA,TRBJ1-3,TRBV19,NA,CASNQGPGNTIYF,TGTGCCAGCAACCAGGGGCCCGGAAACACCATATATTTT